This T cell receptor beta chain is drawn from a study of blood T cell repertoires in COVID-19. The wider study: T cells, B-cell-depleted T cells, or PBMCs provided the cDNA or gDNA that served as material.

Germline values: CDR1 SQVTM, CDR2 ANQGSEA. The CDR3 totals 14 residues. V shed 0 bases and J shed 2 bases, with 8 bases lying between them. In the original processing: Researchers report that nucleated cell counts were estimated from reference gene primer amplification. Using immunoSEQ multiplex PCR, the repertoire was profiled, and TCRdb retains in-frame clones only, with some absent. V and J calls and clone size follow that table, whereas D and trimming were derived from the DNA. This table has some 120,000 clones, 82% appearing once. This sequence joins TRBV29-1 and TRBJ2-1; no clear D gene. The source is an older man with acute or convalescent COVID-19. The sample consisted of peripheral blood. CDR3 region: CSVEDRTAYNEQFF. CDR3 sequence (DNA): TGCAGCGTTGAAGACAGAACCGCCTACAATGAGCAGTTCTTC.